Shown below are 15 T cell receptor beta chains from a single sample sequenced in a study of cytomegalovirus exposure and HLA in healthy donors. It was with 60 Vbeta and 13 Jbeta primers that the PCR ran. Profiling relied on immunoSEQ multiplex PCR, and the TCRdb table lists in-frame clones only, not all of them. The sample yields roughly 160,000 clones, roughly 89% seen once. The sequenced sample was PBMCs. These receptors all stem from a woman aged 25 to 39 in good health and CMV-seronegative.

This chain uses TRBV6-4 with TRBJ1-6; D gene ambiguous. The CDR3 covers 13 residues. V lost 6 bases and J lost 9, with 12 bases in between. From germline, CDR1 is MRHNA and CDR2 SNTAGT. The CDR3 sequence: CASRQTTTSPLHF. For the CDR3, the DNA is TGTGCCAGCAGGCAGACAACGACTTCACCCCTCCACTTT.

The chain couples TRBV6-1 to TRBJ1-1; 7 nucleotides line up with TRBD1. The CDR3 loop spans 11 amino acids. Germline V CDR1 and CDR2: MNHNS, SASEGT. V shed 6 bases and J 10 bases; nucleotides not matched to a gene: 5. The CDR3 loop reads CASRLQGRAFF. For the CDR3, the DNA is TGTGCCAGCAGATTACAGGGGAGAGCTTTCTTT.

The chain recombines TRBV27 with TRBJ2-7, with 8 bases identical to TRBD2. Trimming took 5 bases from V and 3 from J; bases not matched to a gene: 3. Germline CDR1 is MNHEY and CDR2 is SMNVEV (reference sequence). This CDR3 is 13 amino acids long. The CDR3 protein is CASSKREGYEQYF. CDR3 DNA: TGTGCCAGCAGTAAACGGGAGGGCTACGAGCAGTACTTC.

CDR3 loop: CASSPTPGTALYEQYF. The DNA for the CDR3 is TGTGCCAGCAGTCCCACCCCGGGGACTGCCCTATACGAGCAGTACTTC. The genes are TRBV5-6 and TRBJ2-5; a weak D match, TRBD2 (6 bases). The last part of the DNA fits TRBJ2-7 better; the J call may be wrong. The CDR3 loop spans 16 amino acids. Germline V gene lookup returns CDR1 SGHDT and CDR2 YYEEEE.

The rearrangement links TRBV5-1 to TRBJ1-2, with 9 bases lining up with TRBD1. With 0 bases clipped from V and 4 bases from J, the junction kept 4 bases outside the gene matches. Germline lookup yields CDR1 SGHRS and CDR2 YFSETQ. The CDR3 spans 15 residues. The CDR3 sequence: CASSLGQGGIYGYTF. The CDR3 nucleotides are TGCGCCAGCAGCTTGGGACAGGGGGGGATCTATGGCTACACCTTC. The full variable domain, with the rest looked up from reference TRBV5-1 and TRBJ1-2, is KAGVTQTPRYLIKTRGQQVTLSCSPISGHRSVSWYQQTPGQGLQFLFEYFSETQRNKGNFPGRFSGRQFSNSRSEMNVSTLELGDSALYLCASSLGQGGIYGYTFGSGTRLTVV.

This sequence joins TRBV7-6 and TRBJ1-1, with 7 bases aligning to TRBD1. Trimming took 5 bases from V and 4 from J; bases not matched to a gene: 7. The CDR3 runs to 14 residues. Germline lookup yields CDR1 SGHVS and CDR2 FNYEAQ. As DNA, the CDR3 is TGTGCCAGCAGCCAAGGCGGGACAGTCACTGAAGCTTTCTTT. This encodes CASSQGGTVTEAFF.

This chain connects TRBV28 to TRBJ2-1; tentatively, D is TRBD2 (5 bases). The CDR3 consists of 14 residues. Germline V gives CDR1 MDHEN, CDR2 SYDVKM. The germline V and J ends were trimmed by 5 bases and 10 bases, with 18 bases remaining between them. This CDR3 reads CASSPMPLAGEQFF. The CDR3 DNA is TGTGCCAGCAGTCCTATGCCCCTAGCTGGGGAGCAGTTCTTC.

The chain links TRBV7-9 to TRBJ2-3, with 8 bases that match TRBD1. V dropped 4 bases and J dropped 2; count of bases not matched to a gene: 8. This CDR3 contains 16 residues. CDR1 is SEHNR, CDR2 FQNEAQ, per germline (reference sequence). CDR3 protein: CASSSSPGGVTDTQYF. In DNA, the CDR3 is TGTGCCAGCAGCTCCAGCCCAGGGGGCGTCACAGATACGCAGTATTTT.

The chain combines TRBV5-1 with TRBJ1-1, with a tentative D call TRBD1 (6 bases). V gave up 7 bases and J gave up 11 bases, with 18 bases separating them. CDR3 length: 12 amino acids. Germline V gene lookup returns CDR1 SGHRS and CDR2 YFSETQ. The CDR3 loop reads CASAQGYGDAFF. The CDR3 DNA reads TGCGCCAGCGCCCAGGGGTATGGTGATGCTTTCTTT.

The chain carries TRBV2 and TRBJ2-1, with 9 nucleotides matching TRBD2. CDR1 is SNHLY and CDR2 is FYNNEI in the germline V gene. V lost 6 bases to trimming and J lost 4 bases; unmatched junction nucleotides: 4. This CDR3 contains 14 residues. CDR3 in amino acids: CASRRLAEYNEQFF. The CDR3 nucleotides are TGTGCCAGCAGGCGACTAGCGGAATACAATGAGCAGTTCTTC.

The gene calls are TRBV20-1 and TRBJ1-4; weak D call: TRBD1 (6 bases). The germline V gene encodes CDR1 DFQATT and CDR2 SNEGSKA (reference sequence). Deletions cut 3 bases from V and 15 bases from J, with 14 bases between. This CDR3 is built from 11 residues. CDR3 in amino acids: CSARITQGMFF. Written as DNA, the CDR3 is TGCAGTGCTAGGATCACTCAGGGGATGTTTTTT.

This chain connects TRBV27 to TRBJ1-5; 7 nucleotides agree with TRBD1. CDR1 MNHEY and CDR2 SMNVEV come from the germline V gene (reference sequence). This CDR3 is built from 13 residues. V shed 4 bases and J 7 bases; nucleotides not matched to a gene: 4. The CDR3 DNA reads TGTGCCAGCAGTTGGGACAGTGGCCAGCCCCAGCATTTT. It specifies CASSWDSGQPQHF.

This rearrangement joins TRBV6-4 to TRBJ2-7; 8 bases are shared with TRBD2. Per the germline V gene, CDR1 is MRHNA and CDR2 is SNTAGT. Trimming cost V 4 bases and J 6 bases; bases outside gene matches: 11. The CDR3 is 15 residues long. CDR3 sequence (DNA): TGTGCCAGCAGTGCTCTGGGACTAGTGGGTAGCGAGCAGTACTTC. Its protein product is CASSALGLVGSEQYF.

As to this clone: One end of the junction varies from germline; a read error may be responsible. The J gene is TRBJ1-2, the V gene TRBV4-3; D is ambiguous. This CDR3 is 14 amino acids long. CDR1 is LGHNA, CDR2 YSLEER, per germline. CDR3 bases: TGCGCCAGCAGCCAAGCACGGCAGAACTATGGCTGCACCTTC. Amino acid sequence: CASSQARQNYGCTF.

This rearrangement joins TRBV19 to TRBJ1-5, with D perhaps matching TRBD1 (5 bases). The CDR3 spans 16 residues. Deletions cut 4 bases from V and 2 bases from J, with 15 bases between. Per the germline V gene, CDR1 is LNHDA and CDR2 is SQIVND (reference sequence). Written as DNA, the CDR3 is TGTGCCAGTAGTACCCGGGGGAGGGCGGGCAATCAGCCCCAGCATTTT. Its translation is CASSTRGRAGNQPQHF.